This T cell receptor beta chain was captured by sequencing in a study of T cells in Graves' hyperthyroidism and ophthalmopathy. Overall study: Any treatment followed the collection of peripheral blood at initial diagnosis.

Study-wide results and caveats: In the blood, most expanded thyroid clonotypes above 0.001 appeared as well.

Patients aged 18 to 65 with hyperthyroidism were newly diagnosed, with duration under 2 months. Sample collection date corresponds to first hyperthyroidism diagnosis, prior to any ophthalmopathy symptoms. Germline loops: CDR1 SGHAT, CDR2 FQNNGV. There are 15 residues in the CDR3. The V end lost 3 bases, the J end lost 5 bases, and 16 bases lay between the germline ends. Amplified TCR beta CDR3 regions derived from RNA transcripts. HTBI primers drove first-round RT-PCR of the TCR CDR3. TCRdb re-called the multiplex PCR reads through MiXCR, storing one row per CDR3 protein. The sample lists 690,000 or so distinct CDR3 sequences, approximately 18% seen once, with over 15% in the top ten. This clonotype was seen repeatedly, ten times or more. Its antigen is unidentified.

The V and J genes are TRBV11-2 and TRBJ1-1; a possible D gene is TRBD1 (5 bases). What was sequenced was blood. This sequence originates from a woman in her forties or fifties with Graves' hyperthyroidism that later progressed to Graves' ophthalmopathy. The CDR3 DNA reads as TGTGCCAGCAGCTTTCAGGGAGGGTTAATGACTGAAGCTTTCTTT. Protein product: CASSFQGGLMTEAFF.